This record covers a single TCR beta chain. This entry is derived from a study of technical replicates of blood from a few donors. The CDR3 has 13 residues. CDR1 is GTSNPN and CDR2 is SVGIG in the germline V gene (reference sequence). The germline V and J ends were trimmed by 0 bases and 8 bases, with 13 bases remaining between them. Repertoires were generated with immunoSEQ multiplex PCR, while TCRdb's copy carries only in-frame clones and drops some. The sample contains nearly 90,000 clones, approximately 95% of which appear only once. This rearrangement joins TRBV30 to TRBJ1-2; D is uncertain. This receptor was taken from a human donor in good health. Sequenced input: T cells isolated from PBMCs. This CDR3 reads CAWSVITTGGYTF. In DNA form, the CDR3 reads TGTGCCTGGAGTGTAATAACCACGGGAGGCTACACCTTC.